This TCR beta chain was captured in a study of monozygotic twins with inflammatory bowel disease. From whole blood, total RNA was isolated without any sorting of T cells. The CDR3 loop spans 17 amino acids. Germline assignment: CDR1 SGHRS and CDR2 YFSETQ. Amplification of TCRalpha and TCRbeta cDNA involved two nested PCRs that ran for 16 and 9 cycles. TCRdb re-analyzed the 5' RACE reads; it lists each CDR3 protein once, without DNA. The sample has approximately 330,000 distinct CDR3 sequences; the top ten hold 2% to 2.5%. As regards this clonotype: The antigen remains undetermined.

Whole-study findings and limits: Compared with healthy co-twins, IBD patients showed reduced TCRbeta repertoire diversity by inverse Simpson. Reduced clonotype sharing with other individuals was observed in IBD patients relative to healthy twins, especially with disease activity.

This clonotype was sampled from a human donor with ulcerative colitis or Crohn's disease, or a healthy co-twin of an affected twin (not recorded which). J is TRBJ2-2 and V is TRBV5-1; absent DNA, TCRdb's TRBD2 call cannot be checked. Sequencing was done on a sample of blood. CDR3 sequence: CASSLGAAGINTGELFF.